Listed here is a single TCR beta chain. Its antigen is unknown. There are no base qualities to consult, and no much larger clone falls within one base. RNA was extracted with the RNeasy kit and about 0.45 to 1 ug was reverse transcribed using random hexamers. TCR beta CDR3 regions were amplified with the immunoSEQ multiplex PCR assay covering 54 Vbeta and 13 Jbeta segments. PCR amplification bias was corrected by using a synthetic template baseline for primer optimization and computational correction. In the paper's pipeline: Reads were annotated to V, D and J genes per IMGT and analyzed with immunoSEQ Analyzer, keeping only productive sequences. To calculate clonality, Shannon entropy was normalized by log2 of the number of productive unique sequences and then subtracted from one. For each patient and control, public and private clones were evaluated among the 100 most prevalent clones. A clone was defined as Susac-specific if it was absent from the healthy and MS cohorts, from about 1,100 published viral clones and from other ImmuneACCESS disease sequences. Through fastp at Q25 and MiXCR, TCRdb rebuilt clones from the public reads, retaining in-frame beta chains. Rows matching on CDR3 protein sequence are summarized as one entry with the most common DNA and genes. The V and J calls shown here were made by TCRdb, not taken from the authors' results. Across this sample there are approximately 210,000 distinct CDR3 sequences, with 85% to 95% seen only once. The biggest ten clones account for roughly 0.14% of the sample.

Peripheral blood CD8+ and CD4+ T cells from healthy donors, Susac syndrome patients and multiple sclerosis patients were profiled by high-throughput TCR beta sequencing. Recently defined diagnostic criteria for definite or probable disease were met by the Susac syndrome patients. Bulk CD8+ and CD4+ T cells were purified magnetically by negative isolation, whereas CD8+ TEMRA cells were enriched by FACS. Blood was collected in EDTA tubes and processed within 24 hours, with PBMCs isolated through density gradient centrifugation. PBMCs destined for TCR sequencing were cryopreserved in liquid nitrogen and later thawed in a 37 °C water bath. The sorted or isolated CD4+, CD8+ and CD8+ TEMRA cells reached a purity of at least 90%. These data originate in a study of CD8 T cells in Susac syndrome (dated by TCRdb to between 2018 and 2021). Context from the whole study: Among the sequenced Susac syndrome patients, more than five had clinically active disease and 8 or 9 were in clinical remission. At the time of blood withdrawal, Susac syndrome patients were either therapy-naive, taking corticosteroids (with some also receiving IVIg), or on IVIg alone. The study used repertoire sequencing to test whether antigen drove CD8+ T cell activation and differentiation in Susac syndrome. The investigation overall reported the following: No clonal expansion was detected in the CD4+ T cell repertoire of Susac syndrome patients. The study acknowledged that relatively few individuals were included in the TCR sequencing and HLA analysis.

V gives up 7 bases and J gives up 6 bases, and the segment between their germline ends measures 10 bases. CDR3 length: 12 amino acids, cysteine to phenylalanine. Only CDR3 DNA is held: 36 bases, read in frame from base 1. CDR1 is given as LNHDA and CDR2 as SQIVND, both from the germline V gene (reference sequence). This clonotype was sampled from a human donor with Susac syndrome. Sequenced: CD4+ T cells from PBMCs. The rearranged segments are TRBV19 and TRBJ1-5; TRBD1 is perhaps the D gene, given 5 matching bases. The DNA sequence reads TGTGCCAGTAAGTCGGGGGGTCAGCCCCAGCATTTT. Protein translation: CASKSGGQPQHF.